This is a list of T cell receptor beta chains from one sample in a study of blood T cell repertoires in COVID-19. Method: immunoSEQ multiplex PCR; TCRdb's copy keeps in-frame clones and lacks some. The sample records 110,000 or so clones, roughly 80% being singletons. Specimen: peripheral blood. The receptors shown here come from a man between 50 and 59 years old with acute or convalescent COVID-19. Both conserved end residues are part of each CDR3. The order of the fields is V gene, D gene, clone size, CDR3 length, J gene, CDR3 protein, CDR3 DNA. The D gene is left open where the match is weak. A row's size may be missing; if present it is once, few, many or a size class.

TRBV5-1	TRBD2	-	14	TRBJ2-5	CASSLTQRGETQYF	TGCGCCAGCAGCTTGACCCAGCGGGGGGAGACCCAGTACTTC
TRBV23-1	-	-	14	TRBJ1-6	CASEYKPYNSPLHF	TGCGCCAGCGAATACAAACCCTATAATTCACCCCTCCACTTT
TRBV5-1	-	-	15	TRBJ1-1	CASSSVTELNTEAFF	TGCGCCAGCAGCTCCGTGACAGAGCTGAACACTGAAGCTTTCTTT
TRBV5-6	-	-	14	TRBJ1-1	CASSYAGGVTEAFF	TGTGCCAGCAGCTACGCCGGGGGGGTCACTGAAGCTTTCTTT
TRBV7-3	TRBD1	once	15	TRBJ1-3	CASSRPQGQGNTIYF	TGTGCCAGCAGCCGCCCACAGGGGCAGGGAAACACCATATATTTT
TRBV19	-	once	13	TRBJ2-1	CASSGRGYNEQFF	TGTGCCAGTAGTGGGCGGGGCTACAATGAGCAGTTCTTC
TRBV18	-	-	13	TRBJ1-2	CASSPEGQDGYTF	TGTGCCAGCTCACCCGAGGGTCAGGATGGCTACACCTTC
TRBV4-2	TRBD1	-	18	TRBJ1-6	CASSLPPGQSSYNSPLHF	TGTGCCAGCAGCCTCCCCCCGGGACAGAGCTCCTATAATTCACCCCTCCACTTT
TRBV5-1	TRBD1	-	14	TRBJ1-4	CASSFQGGNEKLFF	TGCGCCAGCAGCTTTCAGGGGGGTAATGAAAAACTGTTTTTT
TRBV5-1	-	-	16	TRBJ1-2	CASSWPQGKGNYGYTF	TGCGCCAGCAGCTGGCCACAGGGAAAGGGTAACTATGGCTACACCTTC
TRBV19	TRBD1	-	15	TRBJ2-2	CASSLGQGTVGELFF	TGTGCCAGTAGTCTTGGACAGGGTACGGTCGGGGAGCTGTTTTTT
TRBV5-4	-	-	16	TRBJ2-6	CASSRGGGLGANVLTF	TGTGCCAGCAGCCGGGGCGGGGGCTTGGGGGCCAACGTCCTGACTTTC
TRBV11-2	TRBD1	-	14	TRBJ2-7	CASSRDRVVYEQYF	TGTGCCAGCAGCCGGGACAGGGTGGTCTACGAGCAGTACTTC
TRBV19	-	-	13	TRBJ1-1	CASSRTQNTEAFF	TGTGCCAGTAGCAGGACTCAAAACACTGAAGCTTTCTTT
TRBV10-3	-	-	12	TRBJ2-5	CAISESSEAQYF	TGTGCCATCAGTGAGTCAAGTGAGGCCCAGTACTTC
TRBV5-6	TRBD2	-	14	TRBJ2-1	CARVAGSSYNEQFF	TGTGCCAGGGTAGCGGGGAGCTCCTACAATGAGCAGTTCTTC
TRBV6-2/TRBV6-3	-	many	14	TRBJ1-1	CASSSVFDAVEAFF	TGTGCCAGCAGTTCGGTGTTCGACGCGGTTGAAGCTTTCTTT
TRBV2	-	-	13	TRBJ2-3	CASRGEGTDTQYF	TGTGCCAGCAGAGGGGAGGGCACAGATACGCAGTATTTT
TRBV2	-	-	17	TRBJ2-3	CASSERLKAAGTDTQYF	TGTGCCAGCAGTGAACGCTTGAAGGCGGCTGGCACAGATACGCAGTATTTT
TRBV12-3/TRBV12-4	-	-	13	TRBJ2-2	CASSLAGAGELFF	TGTGCCAGCAGTTTGGCGGGTGCCGGGGAGCTGTTTTTT
TRBV15	-	-	13	TRBJ2-1	CATSRSVRGEQFF	TGTGCCACCAGCAGAAGTGTCAGGGGTGAGCAGTTCTTC
TRBV2	-	-	14	TRBJ2-3	CASSLQGTTDTQYF	TGTGCCAGCAGTCTGCAGGGGACCACAGATACGCAGTATTTT
TRBV5-1	-	-	14	TRBJ2-2	CASSPRTGSGELFF	TGCGCCAGCAGCCCGAGAACAGGGTCCGGGGAGCTGTTTTTT
TRBV6-5	-	-	15	TRBJ1-3	CASSLDRPSGNTIYF	TGTGCCAGCAGTCTAGACAGACCCTCTGGAAACACCATATATTTT
TRBV2	-	once	16	TRBJ1-2	CASSADQAGASYGYTF	TGTGCCAGCAGTGCAGACCAGGCGGGCGCCTCCTATGGCTACACCTTC
TRBV7-8	TRBD1	-	16	TRBJ2-2	CASSFDREPRTGELFF	TGTGCCAGCAGCTTTGACAGGGAACCTCGTACCGGGGAGCTGTTTTTT
TRBV10-2	-	-	17	TRBJ2-7	CASSEGSGYSGAYEQYF	TGCGCCAGCAGTGAAGGGTCGGGATATTCAGGGGCCTACGAGCAGTACTTC
TRBV2	-	-	14	TRBJ1-6	CASKVGGNNSPLHF	TGTGCCAGCAAAGTAGGCGGTAATAATTCACCCCTCCACTTT
TRBV11-2	-	-	14	TRBJ2-2	CASSPGRRTGELFF	TGTGCCAGCAGCCCGGGGAGGAGGACCGGGGAGCTGTTTTTT
TRBV3-1/TRBV3-2	-	-	16	TRBJ1-2	CASSPIQGTAGYGYTF	TGTGCCAGCAGCCCCATCCAGGGGACGGCTGGCTATGGCTACACCTTC
TRBV7-8	TRBD1	-	15	TRBJ2-7	CASSLNRGETREQYF	TGTGCCAGCAGCTTAAACAGGGGCGAAACACGCGAGCAGTACTTC
TRBV11-2	TRBD1	few	14	TRBJ1-2	CASSLNRGRRGYTF	TGTGCCAGCAGCCTAAACAGGGGGCGCAGGGGCTACACCTTC
TRBV5-1	-	-	13	TRBJ1-1	CASSSTGFTEAFF	TGCGCCAGCAGCTCAACAGGGTTCACTGAAGCTTTCTTT
TRBV6-6	TRBD1	-	13	TRBJ1-5	CASSYDRVQPQHF	TGTGCCAGCAGTTACGACAGGGTTCAGCCCCAGCATTTT
TRBV6-1	-	-	13	TRBJ1-1	CASSDRMNTEAFF	TGTGCCAGCAGTGACAGAATGAACACTGAAGCTTTCTTT
TRBV7-8	-	-	13	TRBJ1-1	CASSFPPGTEAFF	TGTGCCAGCAGCTTCCCGCCCGGCACTGAAGCTTTCTTT
TRBV27	TRBD1	-	15	TRBJ1-5	CASSSQGAGNQPQHF	TGTGCCAGCAGTTCCCAGGGGGCCGGCAATCAGCCCCAGCATTTT
TRBV2	-	-	13	TRBJ2-5	CASRLNQGETQYF	TGTGCCAGCAGGCTAAATCAGGGGGAGACCCAGTACTTC
TRBV19	TRBD1	-	17	TRBJ1-5	CASSARTTGGGNQPQHF	TGTGCCAGTAGTGCCCGTACGACAGGGGGCGGCAATCAGCCCCAGCATTTT
TRBV7-3	-	few	13	TRBJ2-1	CASSPSPEHEQFF	TGTGCCAGCAGCCCCTCTCCGGAGCATGAGCAGTTCTTC
TRBV5-1	-	-	14	TRBJ2-2	CASSFGVYTGELFF	TGCGCCAGCAGCTTCGGAGTGTACACCGGGGAGCTGTTTTTT
TRBV10-3	-	-	14	TRBJ2-1	CAISESEQSEEQFF	TGTGCCATCAGTGAGTCGGAGCAATCTGAGGAGCAGTTCTTC
TRBV19	-	few	16	TRBJ1-3	CASSRLRTNSGNTIYF	TGTGCCAGTAGTAGATTACGGACTAACTCTGGAAACACCATATATTTT
TRBV2	-	-	16	TRBJ2-1	CASSEGTGITYNEQFF	TGTGCCAGCAGTGAAGGAACGGGGATCACCTACAATGAGCAGTTCTTC
TRBV24-1	-	-	16	TRBJ2-3	CATSDFGQGSTDTQYF	TGTGCCACCAGTGATTTCGGGCAGGGCAGCACAGATACGCAGTATTTT
TRBV28	-	-	15	TRBJ1-1	CASSLLGGSGGEAFF	TGTGCCAGCAGTTTGTTAGGGGGGTCGGGGGGCGAAGCTTTCTTT
TRBV12-3/TRBV12-4	TRBD1	-	12	TRBJ1-2	CASSRTGEGYTF	TGTGCCAGCAGCCGGACAGGGGAGGGCTACACCTTC
TRBV24-1	TRBD1	-	15	TRBJ1-4	CATKLRDSLNEKLFF	TGTGCCACCAAGCTCCGGGACAGTCTTAATGAAAAACTGTTTTTT
TRBV2	-	-	12	TRBJ2-7	CASRDSDYEQYF	TGTGCCAGCAGGGACAGCGACTACGAGCAGTACTTC
TRBV19	TRBD1	once	15	TRBJ1-1	CASRETGTGHTEAFF	TGTGCCAGTAGAGAGACCGGGACAGGGCACACTGAAGCTTTCTTT
TRBV30	TRBD1	-	16	TRBJ2-6	CAWDRDRGGGANVLTF	TGTGCCTGGGACCGGGACAGGGGTGGTGGGGCCAACGTCCTGACTTTC
TRBV28	TRBD1	-	15	TRBJ1-4	CASSPGGTDNEKLFF	TGTGCCAGCAGTCCGGGCGGGACAGACAATGAAAAACTGTTTTTT
TRBV6-4	-	-	16	TRBJ1-1	CASSYGLRPENTEAFF	TGTGCCAGCAGTTACGGGTTGCGGCCAGAGAACACTGAAGCTTTCTTT
TRBV6-5	-	-	14	TRBJ1-5	CAGGGGGRNQPQHF	TGTGCCGGAGGCGGCGGGGGGCGAAATCAGCCCCAGCATTTT
TRBV19	TRBD1	-	15	TRBJ1-5	CASTPTGNSNQPQHF	TGTGCCAGTACCCCGACAGGGAATAGCAATCAGCCCCAGCATTTT
TRBV28	-	once	14	TRBJ2-3	CASRTTRSPASQYF	TGTGCCAGCAGGACGACTAGGTCGCCCGCCTCGCAGTATTTT
TRBV21-1	-	-	15	TRBJ1-2	CASSRDSSLNYGYTF	TGTGCCAGCAGCAGGGACAGCTCCCTAAACTATGGCTACACCTTC
TRBV4-1	TRBD1	-	14	TRBJ1-5	CASSQGQGAQPQHF	TGCGCCAGCAGCCAAGGACAGGGAGCCCAGCCCCAGCATTTT
TRBV6-5	TRBD1	-	11	TRBJ2-7	CASDRGHEQYF	TGTGCCAGCGACAGGGGCCACGAGCAGTACTTC